A single sample gave rise to the 25 T cell receptor beta chains below, sequenced in a study of T cell responses to AZD1222 COVID-19 vaccine. Using immunoSEQ multiplex PCR, the repertoire was profiled, and TCRdb retains in-frame clones only, with some absent. Of about 160,000 clones in the sample, about nine tenths are singletons; the top ten hold over 1.5%. The sample was peripheral blood, taken on day 0 of AZD1222 vaccination. The receptors come from an adult in good health.

The CDR3, as DNA: TGTGCCATCAGTGCCGGTGGGGAGCAGTACTTC. Translating it yields CAISAGGEQYF. The chain joins TRBV10-3 to TRBJ2-7; D unclear. Trimming pared 4 bases from V and 7 bases from J, leaving 8 bases between. CDR1 and CDR2 from the germline V gene are ENHRY and SYGVKD. The CDR3 runs to 11 residues.

The V gene is TRBV24-1, the J gene TRBJ1-1; 8 bases align to TRBD1. Germline CDR1 KGHDR, CDR2 SFDVKD. The CDR3 sequence is 13 residues long. The junction had 6 bases not matched to a gene; V was cut back by 3 bases and J by 10 bases. CDR3 residues: CATSDPGQGPAFF. The CDR3 nucleotides read TGTGCCACCAGTGATCCAGGACAGGGACCAGCTTTCTTT.

This CDR3 is CASSPQGDQPQHF. In DNA, the CDR3 is TGTGCCAGCTCACCTCAGGGGGATCAGCCCCAGCATTTT. The V gene is TRBV18, the J gene TRBJ1-5; 7 bases agree with TRBD1. In germline, CDR1 is KGHSH, CDR2 LQKENI. Trimming cost V 3 bases and J 5 bases; bases outside gene matches: 1. The CDR3 is made up of 13 amino acids.

This clone was seen just once. The rearrangement joins TRBV7-2 to TRBJ1-5, with D possibly matching TRBD1 (5 bases). Germline CDR1 reads SGHTA; CDR2 reads FQGNSA. The CDR3 consists of 13 residues. V was trimmed by 1 base and J by 9 bases, leaving 10 bases between them. The CDR3 DNA is TGTGCCAGCAGCTTAGACGGGGGATTGCCCCAGCATTTT. Translation gives CASSLDGGLPQHF.

This chain joins TRBV28 and TRBJ1-1, with D possibly being TRBD1 (6 bases). The germline gives CDR1 MDHEN, CDR2 SYDVKM. The ends were cut back, 7 bases at V and 5 bases at J, with 20 bases in the middle. The CDR3 is 15 amino acids. In DNA, the CDR3 is TGTGCCAGCACCATACGTTGGGGAGGGGGAACTGAAGCTTTCTTT. Encoded protein: CASTIRWGGGTEAFF.

V usage is TRBV9 and J usage is TRBJ2-2, with 12 bases that match TRBD1. Germline CDR1 and CDR2: SGDLS and YYNGEE. J was trimmed by 6 bases and V by 4 bases; bases with no gene match: 7. This CDR3 is 16 amino acids long. The CDR3 DNA reads as TGTGCCAGCAGCACCGTCGGGACAGGGGGCCCCGGGGAGCTGTTTTTT. Translation gives CASSTVGTGGPGELFF.

The rearrangement uses TRBV5-6 and TRBJ1-1; D ambiguous. V lost 0 bases and J lost 2, with 2 bases in between. The CDR3 has 12 residues. Germline CDR1 and CDR2: SGHDT and YYEEEE. In nucleotides, the CDR3 is TGTGCCAGCAGCTTGGTTAACACTGAAGCTTTCTTT. Its translation is CASSLVNTEAFF.

The chain carries TRBV6-4 and TRBJ1-1; D gene uncertain. This CDR3 region has 13 residues. V lost 0 bases, J lost 6 bases, and 8 bases lay in between. Germline values: CDR1 MRHNA, CDR2 SNTAGT. This CDR3 reads CASSDSGGSEAFF. In nucleotides, the CDR3 is TGTGCCAGCAGTGACTCAGGCGGGTCTGAAGCTTTCTTT.

The J gene is TRBJ2-2, the V gene TRBV19; D call uncertain. CDR1 is LNHDA and CDR2 is SQIVND in the germline V gene (reference sequence). This CDR3 has 15 amino acids. V shed 6 bases and J shed 2 bases, with 13 bases lying between them. CDR3 DNA sequence: TGTGCCAGTAGAAAGTCTCAGCCTAACACCGGGGAGCTGTTTTTT. Residues: CASRKSQPNTGELFF.

This clone was observed a handful of times. The CDR3, as DNA: TGTGCCAGCAGCCATTCATCCGGGACTAGCGGGGGCGGAAACATTCAGTACTTC. Translating it yields CASSHSSGTSGGGNIQYF. The rearrangement uses TRBV7-2 and TRBJ2-4, with 14 bases matching TRBD2. The V gene's germline CDR1 is SGHTA and CDR2 FQGNSA. Trimming cost V 5 bases and J 6 bases; bases outside gene matches: 12. The CDR3 has 18 residues.

The chain combines TRBV24-1 with TRBJ2-5, with a tentative D call TRBD2 (6 bases). CDR3 length equals 13 residues. With 5 bases removed from V and 9 bases from J, the gap between germline ends came to 15 bases. Germline-derived CDR1 and CDR2 are KGHDR and SFDVKD. The CDR3 DNA sequence: TGTGCCACCAGTGCAGACGGGAGAGGGTCCCAGTACTTC. Its protein is CATSADGRGSQYF.

V is TRBV7-2 and J is TRBJ2-1; D perhaps matches TRBD2 (7 bases). V was trimmed by 1 base and J by 9 bases, leaving 22 bases between them. Per the germline V gene, CDR1 is SGHTA and CDR2 is FQGNSA. The CDR3 has 17 amino acids. The CDR3 reads CASSLEGGQPGHGEQFF. Written as DNA, the CDR3 is TGTGCCAGCAGCTTAGAGGGGGGGCAGCCCGGACATGGTGAGCAGTTCTTC.

With respect to this clone: One end of the junction does not line up with germline, which may come from a read error. The chain links TRBV28 to TRBJ2-4, with 8 bases lining up with TRBD2. The CDR3 spans 12 residues. The V gene's germline CDR1 is MDHEN and CDR2 SYDVKM. CDR3 region: CASNPGGVVVDF. The CDR3, as DNA: TGTGCCAGCAATCCCGGGGGGGTAGTTGTAGACTTC.

The J gene is TRBJ1-3, the V gene TRBV7-2; 8 bases agree with TRBD1. Germline values: CDR1 SGHTA, CDR2 FQGNSA. Trimming cost V 5 bases and J 1 base; bases outside gene matches: 7. This CDR3 has 16 residues. The CDR3 coding sequence is TGTGCCAGCAGCCTCCGGACAGGGAGGTCTGGAAACACCATATATTTT. This encodes CASSLRTGRSGNTIYF.

This chain connects TRBV2 to TRBJ2-5; TRBD1 aligns across 8 bases. The CDR3 is 14 amino acids. Germline V lookup: CDR1 SNHLY, CDR2 FYNNEI. The junction had 7 bases not matched to a gene; V was cut back by 5 bases and J by 5 bases. CDR3 residues: CASSMDRARETQYF. DNA of the CDR3: TGTGCCAGCAGTATGGACAGGGCGAGGGAGACCCAGTACTTC.

This chain connects TRBV6-2 or TRBV6-3 to TRBJ1-2; D call uncertain. Germline lookup yields CDR1 MNHEY and CDR2 SVGEGT. This CDR3 has 15 amino acids. V lost 2 bases and J lost 4, with 14 bases in between. The CDR3 DNA reads TGTGCCAGCAGTTACGCACAGCGGCCCCTCTATGGCTACACCTTC. Protein sequence: CASSYAQRPLYGYTF.

The genes are TRBV29-1 and TRBJ2-1, with D perhaps TRBD1 (5 bases). V lost 6 bases and J 4 bases, leaving 7 bases between the germline ends. Germline V gives CDR1 SQVTM, CDR2 ANQGSEA. This CDR3 contains 11 residues. CDR3 residues: CSVRQYNEQFF. CDR3 in DNA: TGCAGCGTGAGACAGTACAATGAGCAGTTCTTC.

The chain has TRBV10-3 and TRBJ1-2; TRBD1 is a possible D gene (5 bases). This CDR3 spans 14 amino acids. V was shortened by 5 bases and J by 4 bases, with 14 bases between the two germline ends. Germline lookup yields CDR1 ENHRY and CDR2 SYGVKD. The CDR3 region has the DNA TGTGCCATCAGTAGGGAACAGGCTATCTATGGCTACACCTTC. Translation: CAISREQAIYGYTF.

Turning to this clone: Other DNA sequences in the sample encode the same CDR3. The chain is built from TRBV18 and TRBJ1-5; D is possibly TRBD1 (5 bases). CDR1 KGHSH and CDR2 LQKENI come from the germline V gene. The CDR3 contains 12 residues. The germline V and J ends were trimmed by 3 bases and 5 bases, with 5 bases remaining between them. The CDR3 nucleotides are TGTGCCAGCTCACCGGGGGATCAGCCCCAGCATTTT. Its translation is CASSPGDQPQHF.

This chain connects TRBV13 to TRBJ1-2; 8 nucleotides agree with TRBD1. The CDR3 covers 13 residues. Germline V lookup: CDR1 PRHDT, CDR2 FYEKMQ (reference sequence). V was pared by 5 bases and J by 8 bases, with 7 bases of the junction left unmatched. CDR3 DNA sequence: TGTGCCAGCAGCCAGACAGGGGACGGCGGCTACACCTTC. Translated, it gives CASSQTGDGGYTF.

The chain employs TRBV10-3 and TRBJ1-1; D possibly corresponds to TRBD1 (6 bases). The V gene's germline CDR1 is ENHRY and CDR2 SYGVKD. Trimming took 0 bases from V and 2 from J, leaving 10 bases between them. CDR3 length: 15 residues. CDR3 nucleotide sequence: TGTGCCATCAGTGAGTCGGGACAAAGTAACACTGAAGCTTTCTTT. As protein: CAISESGQSNTEAFF.

The CDR3 sequence is CASSLGRGQGNEQYF. The CDR3 DNA is TGTGCCAGCAGCTTAGGAAGGGGACAGGGGAACGAGCAGTACTTC. The chain employs TRBV7-2 and TRBJ2-7; 10 bases line up with TRBD1. Per the germline V gene, CDR1 is SGHTA and CDR2 is FQGNSA. V lost 1 base, J lost 5 bases, and 5 bases stayed unmatched. This CDR3 has 15 amino acids.

The rearrangement joins TRBV3-1 (or the pseudogene TRBV3-2) to TRBJ2-7; D is perhaps TRBD1 or TRBD2 (6 bases each). V lost 6 bases and J lost 5, with 14 bases in between. The V gene's germline CDR1 is LGHDT and CDR2 YNNKEL (reference sequence). The CDR3 covers 13 residues. CDR3 protein: CASRGGPGDEQYF. DNA for the CDR3: TGTGCCAGCAGAGGGGGGCCAGGGGACGAGCAGTACTTC.

The chain uses TRBV23-1 and TRBJ1-6; D is unresolved. TRBV23-1 is given ORF status, its function remaining uncertain. CDR3 size: 15 residues. The ends were cut back, 0 bases at V and 9 bases at J, with 12 bases in the middle. The CDR3 spells CASSQSEAEPSPLHF. The CDR3 region has the DNA TGCGCCAGCAGTCAATCGGAAGCGGAACCTTCACCCCTCCACTTT.

The rearrangement links TRBV6-2 or TRBV6-3 to TRBJ2-3, with TRBD2 matching over 7 bases. V lost 4 bases, J lost 2 bases, and 6 bases stayed unmatched. The CDR3 is 15 residues long. The germline CDR1 and CDR2 sequences are MNHEY and SVGEGT. This CDR3 reads CASSLRRESTDTQYF. The CDR3 bases are TGTGCCAGCAGTTTGCGGCGGGAGTCCACAGATACGCAGTATTTT.